Detailed here is one T cell receptor beta chain. CDR1 and CDR2 (germline): MDHEN, SYDVKM. This CDR3 is built from 16 residues. Between the trimmed V and J ends, which lost 5 bases and 7 bases, there was a span of 23 bases. The sample comes from a study of spatial heterogeneity in lung cancer. Looking at the study overall: Untreated early-stage non-small cell lung cancer patients, 55 to 85 in total, were the donors. At a median of around 23 months after resection, follow-up PBMC samples were sequenced when available.

Every TCR cDNA molecule bore a unique molecular identifier. TCRdb called the 5' RACE reads again in MiXCR, with one record for every CDR3 protein. Altogether some 43,000 distinct CDR3 sequences are present, roughly 10% being singletons, with the ten largest covering roughly 17%. Time point defined: blood at routine non-recurrence follow-up after resection. In each case, whole RNA from tumor, nontumor lung or frozen PBMC was sequenced unsorted. The sample here was PBMCs, taken at follow-up. The chain uses TRBV28 and TRBJ2-5; possible D gene TRBD2, 5 bases. The clonotype comes from a female donor with early-stage non-small cell lung cancer. The CDR3 reads CASSPDRAPSGTTQYF. The CDR3 DNA reads as TGTGCCAGCAGTCCAGACCGGGCCCCCTCGGGAACGACCCAGTACTTC.